One and the same sample provided the 9 T cell receptor beta chains below, sequenced in a study of T cells after somatic rescue of genetic block. Method: immunoSEQ multiplex PCR; TCRdb's copy keeps in-frame clones and lacks some. The data hold 9,500 to 15,000 clones, with around 72% observed a single time. The sequencing sample was made of peripheral blood mononuclear cells (PBMCs). Receptors were obtained from a boy between 10 and 17 years old.

The CDR3 is CASSATGGAKTQYF. CDR3 nucleotides: TGTGCCAGCAGCGCAACCGGGGGGGCGAAGACCCAGTACTTC. This rearrangement joins TRBV9 to TRBJ2-5, with 8 bases that match TRBD2. Trimming at V came to 3 bases and at J to 6 bases, leaving 7 bases not matched to a gene. The CDR3 is 14 amino acids. Germline CDR1 is SGDLS and CDR2 is YYNGEE.

The V gene is TRBV28, the J gene TRBJ2-7; TRBD1 aligns across 7 bases. Germline trimming cut 2 bases from V and 4 bases from J; bases unmatched to any gene: 5. Germline assignment: CDR1 MDHEN and CDR2 SYDVKM. This CDR3 is built from 14 residues. This CDR3 is CASSLRGPLYEQYF. The CDR3 DNA is TGTGCCAGCAGTTTAAGGGGGCCCCTTTACGAGCAGTACTTC.

The chain carries TRBV6-4 and TRBJ2-1; D unresolved. V lost 3 bases and J lost 0, with 12 bases in between. The CDR3 contains 16 residues. Germline V gene data show CDR1 as MRHNA and CDR2 as SNTAGT. CDR3 protein: CASSEEGALSYNEQFF. CDR3 DNA: TGTGCCAGCAGTGAGGAAGGAGCCCTCTCCTACAATGAGCAGTTCTTC.

This rearrangement joins TRBV9 to TRBJ2-7; perhaps D is TRBD1 or TRBD2 (5 bases each). Per the germline V gene, CDR1 is SGDLS and CDR2 is YYNGEE. CDR3 length: 13 amino acids. V lost 0 bases, J lost 7 bases, and 11 bases lay in between. The CDR3 is CASSVEWGREQYF. The CDR3 nucleotides read TGTGCCAGCAGCGTAGAATGGGGGAGAGAGCAGTACTTC.

This clone is labeled large. This chain uses TRBV4-2 with TRBJ2-5; TRBD2 matches at 8 bases. After removal of 4 bases from V and 2 bases from J, the junction contained 9 bases not matched to a gene. The CDR3 loop spans 16 amino acids. Per germline, CDR1 LGHNA and CDR2 YNFKEQ. The CDR3 nucleotides read TGTGCCAGCAGCCCGGGTGCGGGGGGCCATCAAGAGACCCAGTACTTC. Amino acid sequence: CASSPGAGGHQETQYF.

The J gene is TRBJ2-7, the V gene TRBV9; no firm D call. CDR1 and CDR2 (germline): SGDLS, YYNGEE. CDR3 size: 14 residues. V was pared by 0 bases and J by 0 bases, with 7 bases between. The DNA of the CDR3 is TGTGCCAGCAGCGTAGGACTCCTCTCCTACGAGCAGTACTTC. It encodes CASSVGLLSYEQYF.

This clone was detected once. CDR3 DNA sequence: TGTGCCAGCAGCTACCTAGCGGGGAGCACAGATACGCAGTATTTT. Its protein is CASSYLAGSTDTQYF. The chain is built from TRBV7-9 and TRBJ2-3; 9 bases agree with TRBD2. The V gene end was trimmed by 4 bases and the J gene end by 0 bases; junction bases not matched to a gene: 2. Germline V gene lookup returns CDR1 SEHNR and CDR2 FQNEAQ (reference sequence). The CDR3 covers 15 residues.

The rearrangement joins TRBV18 to TRBJ2-7; TRBD2 aligns across 11 bases. The CDR3 runs 16 residues. The junction had 4 bases not matched to a gene; V was cut back by 3 bases and J by 0 bases. Germline CDR1 KGHSH, CDR2 LQKENI. The CDR3, as DNA: TGTGCCAGCTCACCCGCCGGGACTAGCGGCTCCTACGAGCAGTACTTC. Translated, it gives CASSPAGTSGSYEQYF.

In this sample, this clone turned up a few times. The gene calls are TRBV7-8 and TRBJ2-7; 7 bases are shared with TRBD2. Germline trimming cut 3 bases from V and 2 bases from J; bases unmatched to any gene: 4. The CDR3 totals 14 residues. The V gene's germline CDR1 is SGHVS and CDR2 FQNEAQ. The CDR3 here is CASSLASGPYEQYF. CDR3 DNA sequence: TGTGCCAGCAGCTTGGCTAGCGGCCCCTACGAGCAGTACTTC. Full variable domain (outside the CDR3, taken from reference TRBV7-8 and TRBJ2-7): GAGVSQSPRYKVAKRGQDVALRCDPISGHVSLFWYQQALGQGPEFLTYFQNEAQLDKSGLPSDRFFAERPEGSVSTLKIQRTQQEDSAVYLCASSLASGPYEQYFGPGTRLTVT.